One and the same sample provided the 22 T cell receptor beta chains below, sequenced in a study of blood T cell repertoires in COVID-19. The repertoire was sequenced with immunoSEQ multiplex PCR; TCRdb's copy has only in-frame clones and lacks some. The repertoire holds around 280,000 clones, with roughly 90% as singletons. Sequencing was done on a sample of PBMCs or T cells enriched from blood (not recorded which). The receptor set was obtained from a woman under 30 with acute COVID-19.

This chain uses TRBV6-6 with TRBJ1-4, with TRBD1 as a possible D gene (5 bases). The germline V gene encodes CDR1 MNHNY and CDR2 SVGAGI (reference sequence). The CDR3 length is 20 residues. Trimming cost V 6 bases and J 3 bases, with 29 bases left between them. In DNA form, the CDR3 reads TGTGCCAGCAGCTTTGATCGGGGGGGGATCCGGTCAAAAGCTAATGAAAAACTGTTTTTT. Translated, it gives CASSFDRGGIRSKANEKLFF.

Concerning this clone itself: Other DNA sequences in this sample translate to the same CDR3. The chain's CDR3 is CASSLGSGQHNEQFF. The DNA for the CDR3 is TGTGCCAGCAGCTTAGGATCTGGACAGCACAATGAGCAGTTCTTC. The chain employs TRBV11-2 and TRBJ2-1, with D maybe TRBD1 (6 bases). V dropped 1 base and J dropped 5 bases, with 12 bases sitting between them. The CDR3 is 15 amino acids. Germline V gene data show CDR1 as SGHAT and CDR2 as FQNNGV.

This chain connects TRBV29-1 to TRBJ1-2; 9 bases match TRBD1. Germline CDR1 and CDR2: SQVTM and ANQGSEA. V lost 4 bases to trimming and J lost 1 base; unmatched junction nucleotides: 10. The CDR3 is 16 amino acids. The CDR3 protein is CSVGPTGTGINYGYTF. The CDR3 DNA sequence: TGCAGCGTTGGGCCTACCGGGACAGGGATTAACTATGGCTACACCTTC. The variable domain in full, completed from reference TRBV29-1 and TRBJ1-2, reads SAVISQKPSRDICQRGTSLTIQCQVDSQVTMMFWYRQQPGQSLTLIATANQGSEATYESGFVIDKFPISRPNLTFSTLTVSNMSPEDSSIYLCSVGPTGTGINYGYTFGSGTRLTVV.

This sequence joins TRBV2 and TRBJ1-2, with unresolved D. V was cut by 6 bases and J by 3 bases, with 11 bases left in between. The CDR3 is 13 amino acids. Germline-derived CDR1 and CDR2 are SNHLY and FYNNEI. The chain's CDR3 is CASRGGIDYGYTF. In nucleotides, the CDR3 is TGTGCCAGCAGAGGAGGGATAGACTATGGCTACACCTTC.

V and J are TRBV20-1 and TRBJ1-1; no reliable D call. Trimming left V 4 bases short and J 1 base short, with 4 bases between. CDR1 and CDR2 (germline): DFQATT, SNEGSKA (reference sequence). The CDR3 has 11 residues. In DNA, the CDR3 is TGCAGTGCTAATAAGAACACTGAAGCTTTCTTT. This encodes CSANKNTEAFF.

The V and J genes are TRBV6-6 and TRBJ1-2; D is unclear. This CDR3 contains 14 residues. V dropped 5 bases and J dropped 4 bases, with 14 bases sitting between them. Germline CDR1 is MNHNY and CDR2 is SVGAGI (reference sequence). The CDR3 bases are TGTGCCAGCAGTCCGAGGGTAGGGCTCTATGGCTACACCTTC. Translated: CASSPRVGLYGYTF.

This clone was counted ten times or more. The chain carries TRBV10-1 and TRBJ2-1; 10 bases agree with TRBD2. This CDR3 is built from 16 residues. In germline, CDR1 is WNHNN, CDR2 SYGVQD (reference sequence). V trimming: 3 bases; J trimming: 0 bases; junction bases outside the gene matches: 2. DNA for the CDR3: TGCGCCAGCAGTGACAGGACTAGCGGCTCCTACAATGAGCAGTTCTTC. Protein product: CASSDRTSGSYNEQFF.

The J gene is TRBJ2-3, the V gene TRBV7-6; possible D gene TRBD1, 5 bases. The CDR3 has 15 residues. Trimming left V 5 bases short and J 2 bases short, with 14 bases between. Germline V gene sequence: CDR1 SGHVS, CDR2 FNYEAQ. CDR3 protein: CASSPGWGSTDTQYF. CDR3 DNA sequence: TGTGCCAGCAGCCCAGGGTGGGGATCCACAGATACGCAGTATTTT.

V and J are TRBV7-6 and TRBJ2-1; 10 nucleotides agree with TRBD1. The CDR3 loop spans 15 amino acids. CDR1 and CDR2 (germline): SGHVS, FNYEAQ. The V and J ends lost 5 bases and 3 bases, in that order; junction bases with no gene match: 4. The CDR3 nucleotides are TGTGCCAGCAGCAAGGGACAGGGGTTCTACAATGAGCAGTTCTTC. The encoded protein is CASSKGQGFYNEQFF. Full variable domain (remainder filled in from reference TRBV7-6 and TRBJ2-1): GAGVSQSPRYKVTKRGQDVALRCDPISGHVSLYWYRQALGQGPEFLTYFNYEAQQDKSGLPNDRFSAERPEGSISTLTIQRTEQRDSAMYRCASSKGQGFYNEQFFGPGTRLTVL.

The gene calls are TRBV19 and TRBJ2-7; 9 bases line up with TRBD2. Germline lookup yields CDR1 LNHDA and CDR2 SQIVND (reference sequence). The CDR3 runs 15 residues. J lost 5 bases, V lost 4 bases, and 9 bases had no gene match. The CDR3 DNA is TGTGCCAGTAGTACCGTAGCGGGAGTCCCCCACGAGCAGTACTTC. As protein: CASSTVAGVPHEQYF.

This clone was counted once. V usage is TRBV18 and J usage is TRBJ1-4, with D possibly TRBD1 on 6 matching bases. The ends were cut back, 5 bases at V and 3 bases at J, with 13 bases in the middle. The CDR3 length is 15 residues. Germline CDR1 is KGHSH and CDR2 is LQKENI. Written as DNA, the CDR3 is TGTGCCAGCTCAGCCACAGGGCCCCCTAATGAAAAACTGTTTTTT. This gives the protein CASSATGPPNEKLFF. Using reference TRBV18 and TRBJ1-4 for the parts outside the CDR3, the full variable domain is NAGVMQNPRHLVRRRGQEARLRCSPMKGHSHVYWYRQLPEEGLKFMVYLQKENIIDESGMPKERFSAEFPKEGPSILRIQQVVRGDSAAYFCASSATGPPNEKLFFGSGTQLSVL.

This chain connects TRBV7-3 to TRBJ1-1; D not certain. The CDR3 spans 17 residues. In germline, CDR1 is SGHTA, CDR2 FQGTGA. V lost 1 base and J lost 1, with 16 bases in between. The CDR3 sequence is CASSLNVGGGRNTEAFF. CDR3 nucleotides: TGTGCCAGCAGCTTAAATGTCGGCGGCGGAAGGAACACTGAAGCTTTCTTT.

The chain joins TRBV6-2 or TRBV6-3 to TRBJ1-5, with 7 positions matching TRBD1. Losses at the gene ends were 5 bases for V and 1 base for J; bases not matched to a gene: 2. The CDR3 spans 14 residues. CDR1 is MNHEY, CDR2 SVGEGT, per germline. The CDR3 coding sequence is TGTGCCAGCAGTCCAGGGGGAAGCAATCAGCCCCAGCATTTT. This sequence encodes CASSPGGSNQPQHF.

The chain couples TRBV5-1 to TRBJ2-7, with D tentatively TRBD1 (6 bases). The germline gives CDR1 SGHRS, CDR2 YFSETQ. This CDR3 has 19 residues. The V end was cut by 0 bases, the J end by 4 bases, with 26 bases between. The CDR3 protein is CASSLAGVPTVGGQYEQYF. In DNA form, the CDR3 reads TGCGCCAGCAGCTTGGCTGGGGTGCCCACAGTAGGGGGACAATACGAGCAGTACTTC.

The chain couples TRBV18 to TRBJ1-4; TRBD1 agrees at 9 bases. The germline gives CDR1 KGHSH, CDR2 LQKENI. This CDR3 is 13 amino acids long. V was clipped by 9 bases and J by 2 bases; unmatched bases: 1. Here the CDR3 DNA reads TGTGCCAGTGGGACAGGGACTAATGAAAAACTGTTTTTT. It encodes CASGTGTNEKLFF.

V usage is TRBV28 and J usage is TRBJ1-2, with 12 bases aligning to TRBD1. Germline CDR1 reads MDHEN; CDR2 reads SYDVKM. CDR3 length: 16 amino acids. The J segment lost 4 bases and the V segment lost 6 bases, leaving 9 bases of the junction unmatched. The chain's CDR3 is CASSAAGTGGVYGYTF. The CDR3 region has the DNA TGTGCCAGCAGCGCAGCCGGGACAGGGGGCGTCTATGGCTACACCTTC.

The chain joins TRBV28 to TRBJ1-6, with a tentative D call TRBD1 (6 bases). CDR1 and CDR2 (germline): MDHEN, SYDVKM. The CDR3 loop spans 14 amino acids. The V end was cut by 3 bases, the J end by 10 bases, with 13 bases between. This chain's CDR3 is CASSFGQRASPLHF. CDR3 nucleotide sequence: TGTGCCAGCAGTTTCGGACAGAGGGCCTCACCCCTCCACTTT.

This chain links TRBV6-2 or TRBV6-3 with TRBJ2-3; D is perhaps TRBD2 (6 bases). Trimming stripped 2 bases from V and 3 bases from J, with 21 bases between. There are 18 residues in the CDR3. Per the germline V gene, CDR1 is MNHEY and CDR2 is SVGEGT. CDR3 bases: TGTGCCAGCAGTTACGGACGGCTGAGGGGACGGGGGACAGATACGCAGTATTTT. As protein: CASSYGRLRGRGTDTQYF.

This chain connects TRBV5-1 to TRBJ1-1, with TRBD1 matching 9 bases. CDR1 and CDR2 (germline): SGHRS, YFSETQ. There are 16 residues in the CDR3. V dropped 5 bases and J dropped 3; count of bases not matched to a gene: 11. In DNA form, the CDR3 reads TGCGCCAGCAGTTTGAAACAGGGGGCGATGGACACTGAAGCTTTCTTT. Protein: CASSLKQGAMDTEAFF.

This rearrangement joins TRBV4-1 to TRBJ2-7; 9 nucleotides agree with TRBD1. This CDR3 contains 15 residues. Germline trimming cut 3 bases from V and 3 bases from J; bases unmatched to any gene: 6. CDR1 and CDR2 from the germline V gene are MGHRA and YSYEKL. Here the CDR3 reads CASSHLRTGDYEQYF. As DNA, the CDR3 is TGCGCCAGCAGCCATCTGAGGACAGGGGACTACGAGCAGTACTTC.

This clone was detected only once. The V and J genes are TRBV19 and TRBJ2-4, with D perhaps matching TRBD1 (6 bases). The V and J ends lost 5 bases and 1 base respectively, with 12 bases between them. CDR3 length: 15 residues. Germline lookup yields CDR1 LNHDA and CDR2 SQIVND (reference sequence). CDR3 protein: CASSLFDRAKNIQYF. CDR3 DNA: TGTGCCAGTAGTTTATTCGACAGGGCCAAAAACATTCAGTACTTC.

The chain uses TRBV9 and TRBJ1-5; possible D gene TRBD1, 5 bases. The V end lost 0 bases, the J end lost 0 bases, and 13 bases lay between the germline ends. The length of the CDR3 is 17 residues. CDR1 is SGDLS, CDR2 YYNGEE, per germline. The CDR3: CASSVDGGYYSNQPQHF. DNA of the CDR3: TGTGCCAGCAGCGTAGACGGGGGGTATTATAGCAATCAGCCCCAGCATTTT.